This T cell receptor (beta chain) stems from a study of cytomegalovirus exposure and HLA in healthy donors. Study-level points and caveats: Being indistinguishable, some V segments were excluded, TRBV6-2 and TRBV6-3 among them. Across donors, sequencing depth was assumed by presence/absence analyses to be roughly uniform. CMV serostatus was the only recorded immune exposure for donors.

Turning to this clone: Its specificity is unknown.

The primer mix had 60 Vbeta and 13 Jbeta primers. Clones were read by immunoSEQ multiplex PCR, and TCRdb kept only the in-frame ones, dropping some. Counted here are under 200,000 clones, about 80% occurring once; the ten biggest clones make up around 2.2%. V lost 3 bases and J lost 0, with 6 bases in between. Germline V gives CDR1 SEHNR, CDR2 FQNEAQ (reference sequence). The CDR3 extends over 14 amino acids. The receptor's source is a man aged 45-60 years in good health and CMV-seropositive. V is TRBV7-9 and J is TRBJ1-3; D not resolved. The specimen was PBMCs. The CDR3 here is CASSFYGSGNTIYF. The CDR3 coding sequence is TGTGCCAGCAGCTTTTACGGCTCTGGAAACACCATATATTTT.